The 3 T cell receptor beta chains below were found in one sample sequenced in a study of T cell responses to AZD1222 COVID-19 vaccine. Produced via immunoSEQ multiplex PCR; TCRdb's table is partial and in-frame only. The sample has roughly 100,000 clones; roughly 90% are singletons. The specimen was peripheral blood, collected on day 0 of AZD1222 vaccination. These receptors all stem from an adult in good health.

V and J are TRBV7-2 and TRBJ1-2; 7 bases line up with TRBD1. Germline V gives CDR1 SGHTA, CDR2 FQGNSA. Germline trimming cut 7 bases from V and 2 bases from J; bases unmatched to any gene: 10. This CDR3 has 15 amino acids. The CDR3, as DNA: TGTGCCAGCAATCTCAGGGACAGAGTCAACTATGGCTACACCTTC. This codes for CASNLRDRVNYGYTF.

CDR3: CASGSRTAEKLFF. In DNA, the CDR3 is TGTGCTAGTGGTTCACGGACAGCTGAAAAACTGTTTTTT. The chain carries TRBV12-5 and TRBJ1-4; a weak D match, TRBD1 (6 bases). CDR1 and CDR2 from the germline V gene are LGHNT and FRNRAP. The CDR3 runs 13 residues. V shed 4 bases and J shed 7 bases, with 10 bases lying between them.

The chain couples TRBV5-1 to TRBJ2-7; 10 positions agree with TRBD2. The ends lost 0 bases at V and 0 bases at J; junction bases unmatched: 3. This CDR3 is built from 16 residues. Germline V CDR1 and CDR2: SGHRS, YFSETQ. CDR3 nucleotide sequence: TGCGCCAGCAGCTTGGCCCTAGCGGGGGACTCCTACGAGCAGTACTTC. This encodes CASSLALAGDSYEQYF.